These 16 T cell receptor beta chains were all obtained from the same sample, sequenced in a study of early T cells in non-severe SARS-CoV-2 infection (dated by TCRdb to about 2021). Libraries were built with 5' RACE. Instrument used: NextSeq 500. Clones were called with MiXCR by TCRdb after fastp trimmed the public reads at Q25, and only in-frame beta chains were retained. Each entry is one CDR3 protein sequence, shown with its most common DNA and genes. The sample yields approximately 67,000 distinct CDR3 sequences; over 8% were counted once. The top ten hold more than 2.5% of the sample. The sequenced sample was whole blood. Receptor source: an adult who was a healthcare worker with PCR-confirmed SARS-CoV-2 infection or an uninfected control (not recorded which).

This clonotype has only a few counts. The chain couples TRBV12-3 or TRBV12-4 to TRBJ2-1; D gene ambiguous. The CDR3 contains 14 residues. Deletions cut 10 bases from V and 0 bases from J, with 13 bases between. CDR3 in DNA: TGTGCCACCACGGTAGACCGCTCCTACAATGAGCAGTTCTTC. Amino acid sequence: CATTVDRSYNEQFF.

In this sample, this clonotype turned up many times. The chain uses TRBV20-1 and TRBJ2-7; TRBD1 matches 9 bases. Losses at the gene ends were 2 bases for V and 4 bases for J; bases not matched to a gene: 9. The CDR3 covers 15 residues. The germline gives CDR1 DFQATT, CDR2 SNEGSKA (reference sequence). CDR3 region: CSARPFTGGNYEQYF. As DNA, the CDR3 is TGCAGTGCTAGACCCTTCACAGGGGGCAATTACGAGCAGTACTTC.

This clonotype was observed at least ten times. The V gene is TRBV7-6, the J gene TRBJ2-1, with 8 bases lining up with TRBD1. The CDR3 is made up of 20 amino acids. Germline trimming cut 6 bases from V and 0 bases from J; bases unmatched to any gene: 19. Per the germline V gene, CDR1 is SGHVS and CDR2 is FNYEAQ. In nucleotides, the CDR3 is TGTGCCAGCAGTATTTCCGCCAGGGGGCCGCGTTTAAGCTCCTACAATGAGCAGTTCTTC. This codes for CASSISARGPRLSSYNEQFF.

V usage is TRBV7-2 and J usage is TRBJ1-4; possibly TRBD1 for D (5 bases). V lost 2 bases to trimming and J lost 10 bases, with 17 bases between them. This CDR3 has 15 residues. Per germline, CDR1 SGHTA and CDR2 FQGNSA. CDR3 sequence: CASSLLRQNQGKLFF. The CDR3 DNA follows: TGTGCCAGCAGCTTATTGAGACAGAACCAGGGAAAACTGTTTTTT.

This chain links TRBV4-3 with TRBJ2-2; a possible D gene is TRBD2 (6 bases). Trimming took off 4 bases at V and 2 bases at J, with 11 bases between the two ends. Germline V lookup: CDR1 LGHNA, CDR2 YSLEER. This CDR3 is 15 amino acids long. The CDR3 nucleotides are TGCGCCAGCAGCCGCGGGACGGTTAACACCGGGGAGCTGTTTTTT. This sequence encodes CASSRGTVNTGELFF.

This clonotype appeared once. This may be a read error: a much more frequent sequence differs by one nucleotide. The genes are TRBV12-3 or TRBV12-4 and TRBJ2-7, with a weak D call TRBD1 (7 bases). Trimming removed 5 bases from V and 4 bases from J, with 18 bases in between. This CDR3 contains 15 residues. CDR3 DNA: TGTGCCAGCAGTCAAATCGAGACAGGGAGGTACGAGCAGTACTTC. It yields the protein CASSQIETGRYEQYF.

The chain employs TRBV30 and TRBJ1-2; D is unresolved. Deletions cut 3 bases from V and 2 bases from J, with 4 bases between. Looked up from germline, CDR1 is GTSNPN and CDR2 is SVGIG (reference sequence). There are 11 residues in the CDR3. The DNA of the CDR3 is TGTGCCTGGAGAAGCAACTATGGCTACACCTTC. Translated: CAWRSNYGYTF.

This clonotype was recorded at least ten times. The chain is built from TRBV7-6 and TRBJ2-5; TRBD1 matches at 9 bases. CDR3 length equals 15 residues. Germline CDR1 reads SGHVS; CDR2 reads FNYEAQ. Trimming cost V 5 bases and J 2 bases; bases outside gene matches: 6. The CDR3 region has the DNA TGTGCCAGCAGCCGTCCCGGGACAGGGCAAGAGACCCAGTACTTC. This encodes CASSRPGTGQETQYF.

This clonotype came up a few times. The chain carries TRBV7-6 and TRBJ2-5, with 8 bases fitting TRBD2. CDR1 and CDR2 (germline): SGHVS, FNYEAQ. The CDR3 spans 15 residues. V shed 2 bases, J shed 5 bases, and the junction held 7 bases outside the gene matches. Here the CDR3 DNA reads TGTGCCAGCAGCTTATCCGGGACTAGAGTGGAGACCCAGTACTTC. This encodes CASSLSGTRVETQYF.

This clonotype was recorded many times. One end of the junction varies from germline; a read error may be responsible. The CDR3 here is CDTSRGRDVTQYF. The CDR3 DNA reads as TGTGACACCAGCAGAGGGAGGGACGTTACGCAGTATTTT. This rearrangement joins TRBV15 to TRBJ2-3, with 7 bases matching TRBD2. The CDR3 is made up of 13 amino acids. Germline V gene data show CDR1 as LNHNV and CDR2 as YYDKDF (reference sequence).

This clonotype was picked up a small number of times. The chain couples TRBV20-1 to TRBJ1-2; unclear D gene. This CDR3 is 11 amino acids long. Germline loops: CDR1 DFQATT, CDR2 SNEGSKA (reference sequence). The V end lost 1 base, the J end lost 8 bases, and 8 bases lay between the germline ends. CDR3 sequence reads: CSARGKVGYTF. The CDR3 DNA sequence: TGCAGTGCTAGAGGGAAAGTGGGCTACACCTTC.

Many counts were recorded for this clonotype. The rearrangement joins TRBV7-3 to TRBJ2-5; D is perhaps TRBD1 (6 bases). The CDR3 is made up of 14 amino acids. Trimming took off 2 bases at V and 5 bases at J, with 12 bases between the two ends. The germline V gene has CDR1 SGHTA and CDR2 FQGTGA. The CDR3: CASSLLGAAETQYF. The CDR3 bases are TGTGCCAGCAGCTTACTGGGGGCAGCGGAGACCCAGTACTTC.

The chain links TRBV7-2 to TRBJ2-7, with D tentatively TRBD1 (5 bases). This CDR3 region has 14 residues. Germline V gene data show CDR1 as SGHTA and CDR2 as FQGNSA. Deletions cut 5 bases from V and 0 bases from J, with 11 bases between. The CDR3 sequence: CASSPWGGSYEQYF. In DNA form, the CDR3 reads TGTGCCAGCAGCCCCTGGGGCGGCTCCTACGAGCAGTACTTC.

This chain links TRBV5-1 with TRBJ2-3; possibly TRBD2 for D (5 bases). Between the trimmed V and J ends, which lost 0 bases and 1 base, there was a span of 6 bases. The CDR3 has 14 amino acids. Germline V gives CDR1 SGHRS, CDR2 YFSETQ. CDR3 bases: TGCGCCAGCAGCTTGGAGAGGGGCACAGATACGCAGTATTTT. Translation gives CASSLERGTDTQYF.

The CDR3 region is CSVPSAGGITDTQYF. CDR3 nucleotide sequence: TGCAGTGTCCCTAGCGCGGGAGGAATCACAGATACGCAGTATTTT. The V call is TRBV20-1, the J call TRBJ2-3; the match to TRBD2 covers 8 bases. This CDR3 spans 15 amino acids. Trimming at V came to 7 bases and at J to 2 bases, leaving 11 bases not matched to a gene. Germline V lookup: CDR1 DFQATT, CDR2 SNEGSKA (reference sequence).

The CDR3 coding sequence is TGTGCCAGCAGCTTAGGGGGCGGCGAGCAGTACTTC. Residues: CASSLGGGEQYF. V gene TRBV11-2 combines with J gene TRBJ2-7; tentatively, D is TRBD1 (5 bases). The CDR3 contains 12 residues. CDR1 and CDR2 from the germline V gene are SGHAT and FQNNGV. Trimming cost V 1 base and J 6 bases, with 7 bases left between them.